This T cell receptor beta chain appears in the sequencing data of a study of blood T cells in healthy people across ages (dated by TCRdb to the mid-2010s). Broadly, across the study: In model experiments, roughly one uniquely barcoded TCR beta cDNA molecule per two T cells was captured by template switching. Donors were grouped into four age groups: young (average 16 years), middle-aged (39), aged (roughly 67) and long-lived (just over 80). For two donors (one aged 18 to 30 and one aged 80 or older), the study analyzed two additional independent replicas of 1 million unique cDNA reads from the same blood draw. Using deep sequencing normalized with unique cDNA molecular identifiers, the study measured how TCR beta repertoire diversity changes with age. Broad study findings and their caveats: Donor CMV infection status was unknown, potentially confounding age-related changes in expanded clonotypes. Bulk unsorted PBMC profiling prevented conclusive comparison of naive and antigen-experienced compartments. Total diversity estimates from one million sequenced T cells were considered lower bounds and underestimates. Compared with the aged group, the long-lived group had more naive CD4+ T cells, fewer expanded clones and increased TCR diversity, suggesting age selection. The percentage of naive T cells measured by flow cytometry correlated strongly with observed TCR beta diversity. Observed TCR beta diversity per million T cells fell roughly linearly with age, and a significant reduction was already apparent by age around 40.

The donors were roughly 39 Caucasian individuals from Russia, aged roughly 6 to 100 years, who were systemically healthy. Approximately 9.3 milliliters of peripheral blood were collected from each donor into EDTA-treated Vacutainer tubes. Ficoll-Paque density-gradient centrifugation was used to isolate PBMCs, with at least 7 million per sample. Total RNA was extracted from PBMCs with Trizol reagent, with at least 5.5 micrograms obtained per sample. For every donor, an aliquot of PBMCs went through flow cytometry to measure the percentages of naive CD45RAhigh/CD27high T cells. The V and J ends are trimmed by 3 bases and 4 bases, leaving 15 bases between them. The CDR3 numbers 15 residues from cysteine through phenylalanine. Of the read, only the CDR3 DNA is kept; its 45 bases are in frame from base 1. The CDR1 and CDR2 encoded by the germline V gene are MDHEN and SYDVKM. The library came from 5' RACE. Sequencing instrument: Illumina HiSeq 2500. A second PCR of about 7 to 12 cycles was run with a J-beta primer mix and a sample-barcoded 5' primer. A template-switch 5' adaptor carrying 12 random nucleotides introduced a unique molecular identifier onto each TCR beta cDNA molecule. Each sample yielded at least 3 million CDR3-containing paired-end reads. The Mint cDNA synthesis kit, primed by a TRBC-specific oligonucleotide, was used to synthesize first-strand cDNA from all RNA. All cDNA was treated with uracil-DNA glycosylase and then went through a first 18-cycle PCR with the universal primers M1SS and BC2_uni_R. The authors' pipeline ran thus. Each sample was normalized by randomly selecting 1 million high-quality reads, each carrying a distinct molecular identifier. Reads sharing molecular identifiers were discarded rather than binned into consensus sequences. MiTCR, set to a Q25 quality threshold and the strictest error-elimination algorithm, was used for CDR3 identification, clonotype clustering and error correction. Lower-bound total TCR beta diversity was estimated with a nonparametric unseen species model using Euler transformation. In TCRdb, the public reads were trimmed at Q25 with fastp and aligned with MiXCR, with productive beta chains retained. Identical CDR3 protein sequences are pooled into one entry, listed with their most common genes and DNA. For this entry, the V and J calls and clone size follow TCRdb and not the study's own pipeline. The sample has 780,000 or so distinct CDR3 sequences on record, around 25% of them singletons. Under 4.5% of the sample rests with the top ten.

In this sample, this clonotype turned up once. Its antigen remains undetermined. There are no base qualities to consult, and no much larger clone falls within one base. These data also formed part of another study, on T cells of mothers and their children. That second report states: Nine systemically healthy Caucasian individuals, comprising three mothers and their six children, were included as donors. cDNA synthesis used all of the extracted RNA, with approximately 1.4 ug of RNA in each 15 ul reaction. In the second PCR, the M1S primer introduced both the sample barcodes and 2-4 random nucleotides. Each mother yielded over 8.5 million TCR beta CDR3 reads and each child 2.5 million to 3 million reads. Thymic selection shapes the output of TCR recombination in a similar way in related and unrelated pairs, and inherited differences have a minor effect. Related mother-child pairs always showed normalized repertoire overlap that was slightly higher than in unrelated mother-child pairs, though the difference was never significant. Persistent microchimeric T cell clones were not detected, at a sensitivity of 85 to 100 clones per million clonotypes. Deep NGS was used in the study to compare the TCR beta repertoires of mothers and children and to look for features that separate related mother-child pairs from unrelated individuals. On average, the children were roughly 11 +/- 4 years old, while the mothers were around 40 +/- 4 years old. After adapter ligation with NEBNext reagents, the libraries were sequenced on Illumina HiSeq 2000 with 100+100 nt paired-end reads. To prevent cross-contamination, the mother and child libraries were prepared one month apart and sequenced in separate runs. For each donor, between roughly 500,000 and 2,200,000 distinct TCR beta clonotypes were identified. Naive TCR beta clonotypes were estimated from low-frequency clonotypes matched to each donor's FACS-determined naive share, without sorting.

Recombination joined TRBV28 with TRBJ2-5; the D region possibly corresponds to TRBD2 (5 bases align). Sequenced sample: blood. This TCR was recovered from a boy under 18 in good health. The encoded CDR3 is CASSFGSARRETQYF. The nucleotide sequence is given as TGTGCCAGCAGTTTCGGTAGCGCGCGAAGAGAGACCCAGTACTTC.